The 5 T cell receptor beta chains reported below all come from one sample, sequenced in a study of T cells after yellow fever vaccination. TCRdb re-analysed the 5' RACE reads in MiXCR, keeping a single row per CDR3 protein. The sample has some 73,000 distinct CDR3 sequences; approximately 7.5% are singletons. This specimen consisted of CD8+ T cells sorted from PBMCs, obtained on the day of the yellow fever booster vaccination. These receptors were obtained from a man aged 25 to 40 who received the YFV17D yellow fever vaccine.

This clonotype turned up a few times. The chain combines TRBV3-1 with TRBJ2-1; 8 bases match TRBD2. The CDR3 has 17 residues. V lost 4 bases to trimming and J lost 0 bases; unmatched junction nucleotides: 8. Germline V gene sequence: CDR1 LGHDT, CDR2 YNNKEL (reference sequence). CDR3 amino acids: CASSLVSGSVSYNEQFF. CDR3 bases: TGTGCCAGCAGCCTCGTGAGCGGGAGCGTCTCCTACAATGAGCAGTTCTTC.

This clonotype has just a few counts. This sequence joins TRBV6-5 and TRBJ2-2; D is perhaps TRBD2 (5 bases). The CDR3 has 17 amino acids. The germline V gene has CDR1 MNHEY and CDR2 SVGAGI. V lost 0 bases and J 6 bases, leaving 17 bases between the germline ends. The CDR3 spells CASSYSKFEGLAGELFF. The CDR3 DNA reads as TGTGCCAGCAGTTACTCGAAGTTTGAGGGTTTGGCCGGGGAGCTGTTTTTT.

There are a few counts of this clonotype. The CDR3 sequence is CASRGDGGETQYF. CDR3 in DNA: TGCGCCAGCAGGGGGGACGGAGGAGAGACCCAGTACTTC. The chain uses TRBV10-2 and TRBJ2-5, with D perhaps assigned TRBD1 or TRBD2 (5 bases each). The germline V gene encodes CDR1 WSHSY and CDR2 SAAADI. CDR3 size: 13 residues. V was pared by 6 bases and J by 4 bases, with 12 bases between.

The sample holds a few counts of this clonotype. The chain is built from TRBV24-1 and TRBJ1-4; the D gene is possibly TRBD1 (5 bases). The CDR3 is made up of 15 amino acids. Germline loops: CDR1 KGHDR, CDR2 SFDVKD. V was shortened by 6 bases and J by 7 bases, with 17 bases between the two germline ends. This chain's CDR3 is CATSPNGQGREKLFF. In DNA, the CDR3 is TGTGCCACCAGTCCAAACGGGCAGGGCCGTGAAAAACTGTTTTTT.

Only a few counts were recorded for this clonotype. Here the CDR3 reads CASSPTGTSNGRGDSGQFF. CDR3 nucleotide sequence: TGTGCCAGCAGCCCCACCGGGACTAGCAATGGGCGCGGGGACAGTGGGCAGTTCTTC. The chain employs TRBV7-9 and TRBJ2-1, with 9 nucleotides matching TRBD2. The ends lost 5 bases at V and 12 bases at J; junction bases unmatched: 26. Per germline, CDR1 SEHNR and CDR2 FQNEAQ (reference sequence). The CDR3 totals 19 residues.